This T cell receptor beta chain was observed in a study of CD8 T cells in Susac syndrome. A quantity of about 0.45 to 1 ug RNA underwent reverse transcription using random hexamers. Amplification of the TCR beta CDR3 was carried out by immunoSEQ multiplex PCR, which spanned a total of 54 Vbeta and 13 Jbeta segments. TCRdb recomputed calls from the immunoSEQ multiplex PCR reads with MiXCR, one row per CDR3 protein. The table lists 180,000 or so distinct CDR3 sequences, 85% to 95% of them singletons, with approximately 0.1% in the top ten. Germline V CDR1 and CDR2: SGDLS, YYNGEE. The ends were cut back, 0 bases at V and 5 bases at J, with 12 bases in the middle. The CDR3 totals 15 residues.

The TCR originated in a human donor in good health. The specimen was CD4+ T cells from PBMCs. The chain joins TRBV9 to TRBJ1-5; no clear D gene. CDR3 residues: CASSVEEGLDQPQHF. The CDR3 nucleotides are TGTGCCAGCAGCGTAGAGGAAGGACTGGATCAGCCCCAGCATTTT. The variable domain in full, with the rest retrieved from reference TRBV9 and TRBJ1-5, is DSGVTQTPKHLITATGQRVTLRCSPRSGDLSVYWYQQSLDQGLQFLIQYYNGEERAKGNILERFSAQQFPDLHSELNLSSLELGDSALYFCASSVEEGLDQPQHFGDGTRLSIL.